The table lists the clone carrying this T cell receptor beta chain with many counts. These data are taken from a study of early T cells in non-severe SARS-CoV-2 infection. TCRdb re-called the 5' RACE reads with MiXCR, one entry per CDR3 protein. The sample holds about 66,000 distinct CDR3 sequences, approximately 8.3% seen once. Looked up from germline, CDR1 is MDHEN and CDR2 is SYDVKM. V lost 6 bases, J lost 2 bases, and 8 bases lay in between. This CDR3 region has 13 residues. The source is an adult who was a healthcare worker with PCR-confirmed SARS-CoV-2 infection or an uninfected control (not recorded which). The J gene is TRBJ2-1, the V gene TRBV28; the D gene is possibly TRBD2 (6 bases). Sample: whole blood. In DNA form, the CDR3 reads TGTGCCAGCAGCACGGGGGCCTACAATGAGCAGTTCTTC. This codes for CASSTGAYNEQFF. The full variable domain, with the rest looked up from reference TRBV28 and TRBJ2-1, is DVKVTQSSRYLVKRTGEKVFLECVQDMDHENMFWYRQDPGLGLRLIYFSYDVKMKEKGDIPEGYSVSREKKERFSLILESASTNQTSMYLCASSTGAYNEQFFGPGTRLTVL.